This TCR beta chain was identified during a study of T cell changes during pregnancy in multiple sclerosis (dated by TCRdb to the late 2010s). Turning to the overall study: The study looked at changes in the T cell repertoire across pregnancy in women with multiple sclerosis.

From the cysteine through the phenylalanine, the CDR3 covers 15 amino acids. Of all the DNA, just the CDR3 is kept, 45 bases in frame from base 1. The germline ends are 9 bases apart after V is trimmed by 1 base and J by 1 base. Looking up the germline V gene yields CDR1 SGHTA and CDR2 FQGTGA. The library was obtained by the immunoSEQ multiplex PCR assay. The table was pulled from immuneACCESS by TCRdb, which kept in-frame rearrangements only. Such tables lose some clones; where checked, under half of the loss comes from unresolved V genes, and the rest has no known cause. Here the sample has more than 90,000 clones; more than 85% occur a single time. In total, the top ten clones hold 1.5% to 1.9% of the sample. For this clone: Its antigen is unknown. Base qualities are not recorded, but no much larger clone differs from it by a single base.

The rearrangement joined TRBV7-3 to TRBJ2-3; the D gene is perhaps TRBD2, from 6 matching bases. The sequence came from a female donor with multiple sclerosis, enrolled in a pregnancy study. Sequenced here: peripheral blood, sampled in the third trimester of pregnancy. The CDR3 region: CASSLRKRGTDTQYF. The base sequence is TGTGCCAGCAGCTTAAGGAAGCGGGGCACAGATACGCAGTATTTT.